This note documents a single TCR beta chain sequence. Its antigen is still unknown. The sample comes from a study of shared clonotypes between healthy human individuals. General study findings and limits: Against clonotypes common to all four donors, non-shared ones had lower generation probabilities.

The method was immunoSEQ multiplex PCR; TCRdb's version includes in-frame clones alone and lacks a portion of them. The sample yields 2,100,000 or so clones, more than 90% seen once. The germline V gene encodes CDR1 SGDLS and CDR2 YYNGEE. The V gene end was trimmed by 5 bases and the J gene end by 4 bases; junction bases not matched to a gene: 8. The CDR3 is 14 residues long. V and J are TRBV9 and TRBJ2-7, with 8 bases that match TRBD2. The TCR sequence derives from a man younger than 35 in good health. Sequenced sample: naive CD4+ T cells sorted from blood. Documented subset: CD45RA+ positively selected. CDR3 region: CASSRQREMYEQYF. For the CDR3, the DNA is TGTGCCAGCAGTAGGCAGCGGGAGATGTACGAGCAGTACTTC.